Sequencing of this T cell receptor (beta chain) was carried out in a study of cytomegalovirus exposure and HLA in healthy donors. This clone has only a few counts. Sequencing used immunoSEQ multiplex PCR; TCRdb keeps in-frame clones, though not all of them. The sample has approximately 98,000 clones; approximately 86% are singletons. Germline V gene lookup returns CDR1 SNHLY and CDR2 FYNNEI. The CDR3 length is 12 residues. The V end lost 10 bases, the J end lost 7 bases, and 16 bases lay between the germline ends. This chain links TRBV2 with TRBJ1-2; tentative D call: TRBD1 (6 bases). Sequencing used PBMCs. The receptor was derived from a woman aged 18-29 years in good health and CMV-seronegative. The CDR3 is CAIPDRPIGYTF. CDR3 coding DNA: TGTGCCATCCCGGACAGACCTATTGGCTACACCTTC.